This TCR beta chain is drawn from a study of shared clonotypes between healthy human individuals. CD45RA+ naive and CD45RA-negative memory subsets were separated from CD4+ cells. TCRdb keeps only in-frame clones here, not all; method: immunoSEQ multiplex PCR. The sample lists a few hundred thousand clones; roughly 97% were seen once. V gave up 11 bases and J gave up 3 bases; unmatched junction bases: 13. Germline CDR1 MDHEN, CDR2 SYDVKM. The CDR3 covers 15 residues. Material for sequencing was naive CD4+ T cells sorted from blood. As for subset: CD45RA+ positively selected. The J gene is TRBJ2-1, the V gene TRBV28, with 7 bases matching TRBD1. The receptor was isolated from a woman under 40 in good health. CDR3 nucleotides: TGTGCCGCAGGGGACAGTGGGGGTCTCTACAATGAGCAGTTCTTC. Translated, it gives CAAGDSGGLYNEQFF.